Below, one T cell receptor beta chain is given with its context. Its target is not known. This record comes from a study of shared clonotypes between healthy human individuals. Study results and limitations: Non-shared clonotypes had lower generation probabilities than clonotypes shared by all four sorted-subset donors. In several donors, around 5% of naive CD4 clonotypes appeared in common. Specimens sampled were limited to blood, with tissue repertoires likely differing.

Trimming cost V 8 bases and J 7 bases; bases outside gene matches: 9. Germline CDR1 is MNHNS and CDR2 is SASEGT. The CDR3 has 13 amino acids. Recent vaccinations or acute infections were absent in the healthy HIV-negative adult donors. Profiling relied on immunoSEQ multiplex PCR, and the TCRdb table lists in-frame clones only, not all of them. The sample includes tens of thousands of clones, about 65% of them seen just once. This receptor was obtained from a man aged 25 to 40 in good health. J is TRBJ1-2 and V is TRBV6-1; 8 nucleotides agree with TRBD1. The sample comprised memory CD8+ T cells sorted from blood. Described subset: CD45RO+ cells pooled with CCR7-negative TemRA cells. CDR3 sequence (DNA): TGTGCCAGCCGATTGGGCACAGGGGGTGGCTACACCTTC. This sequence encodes CASRLGTGGGYTF.